This is a list of T cell receptor beta chains from one sample in a study of human T cells and chemical hapten exposure. Each CDR3 protein is one row after TCRdb ran MiXCR on the RACE reads. This sample yields about 120,000 distinct CDR3 sequences, of which 13% are seen a single time; 2.5% to 3.5% belongs to the top ten. Sequenced here: whole blood, sampled in connection with sensitization to the hapten diphenylcyclopropenone (DPC). All receptors come from a young woman with alopecia areata. Some clones in this sample may be carry-over from other donors' samples. The CDR3 runs from the conserved cysteine through the conserved F or W. Each record gives: CDR3 length, D gene, V gene, J gene, clone size, CDR3 DNA, CDR3 protein. A D gene is named only where the DNA matches it firmly. Clone size is shown for a subset of rows, as once, few, many or a class of expanded clone.

cdr3_length: 14; d_call: NA; v_call: TRBV12-5; j_call: TRBJ2-2; clone_size: NA; cdr3_nt: TGTGCTAGCTCGTCCGGGACATACACCGGGGAGCTGTTTTTT; cdr3_aa: CASSSGTYTGELFF
cdr3_length: 14; d_call: NA; v_call: TRBV7-8; j_call: TRBJ1-6; clone_size: many; cdr3_nt: TGTGCCAGCAGCCCCCAACGGGCTAATTCACCCCTCCACTTT; cdr3_aa: CASSPQRANSPLHF
cdr3_length: 13; d_call: NA; v_call: TRBV21-1; j_call: TRBJ1-5; clone_size: NA; cdr3_nt: TGTGCCAGCAGCTCTGACCGAGATCAGCCCCAGCATTTT; cdr3_aa: CASSSDRDQPQHF
cdr3_length: 13; d_call: NA; v_call: TRBV12-3/TRBV12-4; j_call: TRBJ1-4; clone_size: many; cdr3_nt: TGTGCCAGCAGTTTAAATACAGTTGAAAAACTGTTTTTT; cdr3_aa: CASSLNTVEKLFF
cdr3_length: 15; d_call: TRBD1; v_call: TRBV7-9; j_call: TRBJ1-2; clone_size: many; cdr3_nt: TGTGCCAGCAGCTCCACAGGGGGCGTAGGTGGCGGCTACACCTTC; cdr3_aa: CASSSTGGVGGGYTF
cdr3_length: 18; d_call: TRBD1; v_call: TRBV6-6; j_call: TRBJ1-5; clone_size: many; cdr3_nt: TGTGCCAGCAGTTCCATAGGACAGGGTTTACGTAGCAATCAGCCCCAGCATTTT; cdr3_aa: CASSSIGQGLRSNQPQHF
cdr3_length: 15; d_call: TRBD1; v_call: TRBV9; j_call: TRBJ2-2; clone_size: many; cdr3_nt: TGTGCCAGCAGCGTAGGCTGGCAGGGGGCCGGGGAGCTGTTTTTT; cdr3_aa: CASSVGWQGAGELFF
cdr3_length: 13; d_call: NA; v_call: TRBV5-1; j_call: TRBJ1-2; clone_size: NA; cdr3_nt: TGCGCCAGCAGCCCGACAGACAACTATGGCTACACCTTC; cdr3_aa: CASSPTDNYGYTF
cdr3_length: 23; d_call: TRBD2; v_call: TRBV5-1; j_call: TRBJ2-2; clone_size: many; cdr3_nt: TGCGCCAGCAGCTTGACTCCGGCTAGCGGGGGGGATAAAACACCTACGAACACCGGGGAGCTGTTTTTT; cdr3_aa: CASSLTPASGGDKTPTNTGELFF
cdr3_length: 18; d_call: TRBD2; v_call: TRBV7-9; j_call: TRBJ2-3; clone_size: few; cdr3_nt: TGTGCCAGCAGCCCCACTAGCGGGGACTTATCTAGCACAGATACGCAGTATTTT; cdr3_aa: CASSPTSGDLSSTDTQYF
cdr3_length: 14; d_call: TRBD1; v_call: TRBV12-5; j_call: TRBJ2-1; clone_size: NA; cdr3_nt: TGTGCTAGTGGTGGGGACAGAACGGGAAATGAGCAGTTCTTC; cdr3_aa: CASGGDRTGNEQFF
cdr3_length: 15; d_call: NA; v_call: TRBV19; j_call: TRBJ2-7; clone_size: NA; cdr3_nt: TGTGCCAGTAGTATTAGCGGGACAGGGTTCTACGAGCAGTACTTC; cdr3_aa: CASSISGTGFYEQYF
cdr3_length: 14; d_call: NA; v_call: TRBV18; j_call: TRBJ2-2; clone_size: many; cdr3_nt: TGTGCCAGCTCACCACCGTCGGGAACCGGGGAGCTGTTTTTT; cdr3_aa: CASSPPSGTGELFF
cdr3_length: 15; d_call: TRBD2; v_call: TRBV7-2; j_call: TRBJ2-2; clone_size: few; cdr3_nt: TGTGCCAGCAGGCCGGGACTAGGGATAACCGGGGAGCTGTTTTTT; cdr3_aa: CASRPGLGITGELFF
cdr3_length: 13; d_call: TRBD1; v_call: TRBV12-3/TRBV12-4; j_call: TRBJ1-1; clone_size: NA; cdr3_nt: TGTGCCAGTTGGACAGGAATGAACACTGAAGCTTTCTTT; cdr3_aa: CASWTGMNTEAFF
cdr3_length: 11; d_call: NA; v_call: TRBV20-1; j_call: TRBJ2-7; clone_size: many; cdr3_nt: TGCAGCGCTAGTGGATCCTACGAGCAGTACTTC; cdr3_aa: CSASGSYEQYF
cdr3_length: 15; d_call: NA; v_call: TRBV19; j_call: TRBJ2-2; clone_size: few; cdr3_nt: TGTGCCAGCCAGCCGGGTAGCGCGAACACCGGGGAGCTGTTTTTT; cdr3_aa: CASQPGSANTGELFF
cdr3_length: 14; d_call: TRBD1; v_call: TRBV3-1; j_call: TRBJ2-4; clone_size: NA; cdr3_nt: TGTGCCAGCAGCCGCGGGACAGGGAGGGACATTCAGTACTTC; cdr3_aa: CASSRGTGRDIQYF